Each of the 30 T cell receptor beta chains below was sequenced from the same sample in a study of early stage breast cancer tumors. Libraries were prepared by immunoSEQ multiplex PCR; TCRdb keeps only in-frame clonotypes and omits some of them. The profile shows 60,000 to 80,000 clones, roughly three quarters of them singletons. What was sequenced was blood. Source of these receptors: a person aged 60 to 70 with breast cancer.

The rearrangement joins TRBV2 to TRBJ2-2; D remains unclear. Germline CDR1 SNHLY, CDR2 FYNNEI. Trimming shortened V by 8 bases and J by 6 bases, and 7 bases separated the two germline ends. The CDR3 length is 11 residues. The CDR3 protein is CASLGAGELFF. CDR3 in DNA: TGTGCCAGCCTTGGGGCCGGGGAGCTGTTTTTT.

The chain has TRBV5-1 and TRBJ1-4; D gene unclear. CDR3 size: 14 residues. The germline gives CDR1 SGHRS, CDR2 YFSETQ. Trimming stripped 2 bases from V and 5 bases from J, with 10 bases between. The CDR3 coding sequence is TGCGCCAGCAGCTTTGGGCAGTTAAATGAAAAACTGTTTTTT. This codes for CASSFGQLNEKLFF. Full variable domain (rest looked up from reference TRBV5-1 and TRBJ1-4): KAGVTQTPRYLIKTRGQQVTLSCSPISGHRSVSWYQQTPGQGLQFLFEYFSETQRNKGNFPGRFSGRQFSNSRSEMNVSTLELGDSALYLCASSFGQLNEKLFFGSGTQLSVL.

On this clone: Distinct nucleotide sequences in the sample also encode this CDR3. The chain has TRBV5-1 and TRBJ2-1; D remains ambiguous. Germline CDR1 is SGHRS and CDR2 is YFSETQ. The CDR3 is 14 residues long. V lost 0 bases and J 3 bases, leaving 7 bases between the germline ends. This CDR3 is CASSLGADYNEQFF. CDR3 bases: TGCGCCAGCAGCTTGGGGGCCGACTACAATGAGCAGTTCTTC.

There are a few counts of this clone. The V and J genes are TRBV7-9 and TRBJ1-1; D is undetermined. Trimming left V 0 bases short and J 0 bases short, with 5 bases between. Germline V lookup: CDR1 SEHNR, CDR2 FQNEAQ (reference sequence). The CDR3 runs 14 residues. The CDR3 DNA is TGTGCCAGCAGCTTAGCCTCGTTGAACACTGAAGCTTTCTTT. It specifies CASSLASLNTEAFF.

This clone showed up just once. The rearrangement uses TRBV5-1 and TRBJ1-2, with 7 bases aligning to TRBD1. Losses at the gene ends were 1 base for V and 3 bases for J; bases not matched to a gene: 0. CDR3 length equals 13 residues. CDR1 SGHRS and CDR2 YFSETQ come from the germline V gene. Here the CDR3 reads CASSLTGDYGYTF. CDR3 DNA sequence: TGCGCCAGCAGCTTGACAGGGGACTATGGCTACACCTTC.

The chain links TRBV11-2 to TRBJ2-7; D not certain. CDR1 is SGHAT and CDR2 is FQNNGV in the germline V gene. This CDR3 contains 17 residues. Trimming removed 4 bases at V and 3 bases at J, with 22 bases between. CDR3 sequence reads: CASSSALGLLSGYEQYF. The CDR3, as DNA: TGTGCCAGCAGCTCCGCCCTTGGCCTTCTTAGTGGCTACGAGCAGTACTTC.

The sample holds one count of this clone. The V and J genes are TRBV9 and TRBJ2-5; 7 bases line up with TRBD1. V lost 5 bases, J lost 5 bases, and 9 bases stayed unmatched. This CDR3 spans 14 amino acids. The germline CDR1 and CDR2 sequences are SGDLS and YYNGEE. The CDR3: CASSQIGGEETQYF. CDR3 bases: TGTGCCAGCAGTCAGATAGGGGGCGAGGAGACCCAGTACTTC.

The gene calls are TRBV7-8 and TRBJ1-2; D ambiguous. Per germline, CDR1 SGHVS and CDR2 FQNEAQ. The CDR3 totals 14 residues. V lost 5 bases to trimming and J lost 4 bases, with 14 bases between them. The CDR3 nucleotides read TGTGCCAGCAGCCCGCAAGGGCCTCCCTATGGCTACACCTTC. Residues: CASSPQGPPYGYTF.

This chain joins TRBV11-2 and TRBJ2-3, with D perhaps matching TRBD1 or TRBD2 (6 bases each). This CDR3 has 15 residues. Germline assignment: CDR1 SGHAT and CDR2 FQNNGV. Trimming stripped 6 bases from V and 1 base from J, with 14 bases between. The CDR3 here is CASSSLRGRTDTQYF. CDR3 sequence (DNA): TGTGCCAGCAGTTCCCTCCGGGGGCGCACAGATACGCAGTATTTT.

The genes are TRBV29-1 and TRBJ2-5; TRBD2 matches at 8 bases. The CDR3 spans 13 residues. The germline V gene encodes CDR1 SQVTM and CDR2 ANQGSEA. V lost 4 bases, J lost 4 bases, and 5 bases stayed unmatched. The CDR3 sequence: CSVASGRGETQYF. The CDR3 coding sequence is TGCAGCGTTGCCAGCGGGAGAGGAGAGACCCAGTACTTC.

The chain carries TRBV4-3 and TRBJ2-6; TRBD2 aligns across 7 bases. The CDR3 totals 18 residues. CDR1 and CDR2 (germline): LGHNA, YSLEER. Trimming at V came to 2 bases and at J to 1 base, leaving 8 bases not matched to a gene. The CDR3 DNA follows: TGCGCCAGCAGCCAATCCCGGGAGGACGCATCTGGGGCCAACGTCCTGACTTTC. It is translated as CASSQSREDASGANVLTF.

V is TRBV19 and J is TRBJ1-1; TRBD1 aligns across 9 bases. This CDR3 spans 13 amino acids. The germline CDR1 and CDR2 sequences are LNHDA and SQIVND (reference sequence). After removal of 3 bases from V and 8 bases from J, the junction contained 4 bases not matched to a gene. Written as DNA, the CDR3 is TGTGCCAGTAGTATGGGACAGGGTCAGGAAGCTTTCTTT. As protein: CASSMGQGQEAFF.

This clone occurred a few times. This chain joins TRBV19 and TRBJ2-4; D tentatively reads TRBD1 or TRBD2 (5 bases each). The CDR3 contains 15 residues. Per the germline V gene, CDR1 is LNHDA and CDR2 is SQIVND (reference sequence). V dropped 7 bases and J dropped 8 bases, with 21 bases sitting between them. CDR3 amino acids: CASTIPTLRGHIQYF. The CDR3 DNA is TGTGCCAGTACCATCCCGACCCTAAGGGGACACATTCAGTACTTC.

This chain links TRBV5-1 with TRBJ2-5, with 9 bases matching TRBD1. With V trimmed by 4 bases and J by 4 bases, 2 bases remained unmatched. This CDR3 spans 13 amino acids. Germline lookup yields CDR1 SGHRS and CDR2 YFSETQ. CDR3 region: CASSVGQGETQYF. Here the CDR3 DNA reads TGCGCCAGCAGCGTGGGACAGGGAGAGACCCAGTACTTC.

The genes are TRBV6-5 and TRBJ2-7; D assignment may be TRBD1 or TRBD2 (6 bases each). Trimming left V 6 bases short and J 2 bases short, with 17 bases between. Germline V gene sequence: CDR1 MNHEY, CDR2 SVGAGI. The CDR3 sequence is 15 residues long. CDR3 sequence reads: CASRGRGVYPYEQYF. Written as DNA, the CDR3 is TGTGCCAGCAGGGGAAGGGGGGTTTACCCCTACGAGCAGTACTTC.

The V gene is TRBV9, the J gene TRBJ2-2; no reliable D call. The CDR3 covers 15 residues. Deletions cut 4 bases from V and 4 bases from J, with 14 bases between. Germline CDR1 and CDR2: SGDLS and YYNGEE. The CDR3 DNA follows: TGTGCCAGCAGCTCCCGGACGGCGAGCACCGGGGAGCTGTTTTTT. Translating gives CASSSRTASTGELFF.

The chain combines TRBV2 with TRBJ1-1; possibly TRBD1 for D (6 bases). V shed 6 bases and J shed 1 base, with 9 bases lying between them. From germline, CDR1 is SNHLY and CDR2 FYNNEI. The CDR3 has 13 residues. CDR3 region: CASRTGQNTEAFF. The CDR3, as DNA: TGTGCCAGCAGGACAGGTCAGAACACTGAAGCTTTCTTT.

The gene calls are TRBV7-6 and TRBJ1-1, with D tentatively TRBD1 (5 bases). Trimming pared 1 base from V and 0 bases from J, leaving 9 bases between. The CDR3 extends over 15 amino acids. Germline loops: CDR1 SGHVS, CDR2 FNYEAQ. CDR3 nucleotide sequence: TGTGCCAGCAGCTTAGAAGGACACCTGAACACTGAAGCTTTCTTT. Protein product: CASSLEGHLNTEAFF.

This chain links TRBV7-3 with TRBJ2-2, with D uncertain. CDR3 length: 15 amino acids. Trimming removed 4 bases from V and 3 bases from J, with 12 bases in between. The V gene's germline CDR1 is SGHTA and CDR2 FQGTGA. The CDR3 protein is CASSSLSLHTGELFF. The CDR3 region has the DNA TGTGCCAGCAGCTCCCTGAGCCTGCACACCGGGGAGCTGTTTTTT.

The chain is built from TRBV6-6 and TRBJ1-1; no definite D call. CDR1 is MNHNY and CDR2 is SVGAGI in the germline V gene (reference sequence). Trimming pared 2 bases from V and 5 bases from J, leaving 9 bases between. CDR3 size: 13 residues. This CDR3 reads CASSYQTGTEAFF. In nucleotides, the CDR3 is TGTGCCAGCAGTTACCAGACGGGGACTGAAGCTTTCTTT.

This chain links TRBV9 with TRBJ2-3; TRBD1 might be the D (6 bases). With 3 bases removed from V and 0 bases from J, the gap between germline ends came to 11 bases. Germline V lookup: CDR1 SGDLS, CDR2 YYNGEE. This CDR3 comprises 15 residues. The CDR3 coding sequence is TGTGCCAGCAGCGGGGACATACTAAGCACAGATACGCAGTATTTT. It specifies CASSGDILSTDTQYF.

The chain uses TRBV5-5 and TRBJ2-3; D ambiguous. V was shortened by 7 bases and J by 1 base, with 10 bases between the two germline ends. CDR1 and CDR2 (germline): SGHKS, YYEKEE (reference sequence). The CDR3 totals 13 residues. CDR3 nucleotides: TGTGCCAGCCTCCTGGCCGGCACAGATACGCAGTATTTT. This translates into CASLLAGTDTQYF.

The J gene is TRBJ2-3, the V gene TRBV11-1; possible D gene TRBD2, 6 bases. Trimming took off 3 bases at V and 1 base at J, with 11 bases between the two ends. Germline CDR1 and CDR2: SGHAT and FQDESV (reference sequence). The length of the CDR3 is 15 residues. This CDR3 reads CASSLGGFRTDTQYF. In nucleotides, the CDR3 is TGTGCCAGCAGCTTGGGAGGATTTCGCACAGATACGCAGTATTTT.

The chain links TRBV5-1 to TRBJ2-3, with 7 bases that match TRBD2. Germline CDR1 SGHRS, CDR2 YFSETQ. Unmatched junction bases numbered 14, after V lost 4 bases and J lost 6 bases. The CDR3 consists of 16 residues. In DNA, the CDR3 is TGCGCCAGCAGCGGACCCGGGGGGATGAGGGCGGATACGCAGTATTTT. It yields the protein CASSGPGGMRADTQYF.

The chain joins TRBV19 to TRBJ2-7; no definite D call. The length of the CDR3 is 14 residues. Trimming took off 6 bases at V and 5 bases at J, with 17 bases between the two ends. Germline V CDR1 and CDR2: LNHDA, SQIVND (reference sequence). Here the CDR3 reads CASSPTWRRNEQYF. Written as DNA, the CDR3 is TGTGCCAGTAGCCCCACCTGGAGAAGGAACGAGCAGTACTTC.

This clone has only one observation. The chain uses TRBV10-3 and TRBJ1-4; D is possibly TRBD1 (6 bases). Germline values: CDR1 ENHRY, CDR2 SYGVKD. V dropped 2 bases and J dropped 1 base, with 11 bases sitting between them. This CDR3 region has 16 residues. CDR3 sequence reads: CAISEDRRITNEKLFF. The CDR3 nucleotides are TGTGCCATCAGTGAGGACAGGAGGATAACTAATGAAAAACTGTTTTTT.

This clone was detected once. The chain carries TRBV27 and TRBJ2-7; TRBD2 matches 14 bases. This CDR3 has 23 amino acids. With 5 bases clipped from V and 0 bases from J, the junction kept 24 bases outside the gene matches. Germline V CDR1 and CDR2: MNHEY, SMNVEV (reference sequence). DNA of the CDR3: TGTGCCAGCAGTGGCTCCTCGGGGGCGGAACGGGGGACTAGCGGGGGCCGCTCCTACGAGCAGTACTTC. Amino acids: CASSGSSGAERGTSGGRSYEQYF.

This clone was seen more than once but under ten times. The CDR3 nucleotides read TGTGCCAGCAGCTTAACCGGGAATCAGCCCCAGCATTTT. It is translated as CASSLTGNQPQHF. This chain connects TRBV7-8 to TRBJ1-5, with D unclear. Germline V gene lookup returns CDR1 SGHVS and CDR2 FQNEAQ. Trimming pared 2 bases from V and 4 bases from J, leaving 6 bases between. This CDR3 has 13 residues.

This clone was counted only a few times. The CDR3 loop is CASSFGLLDDNEQFF. As DNA, the CDR3 is TGCGCCAGCAGCTTTGGACTACTCGACGACAATGAGCAGTTCTTC. V gene TRBV5-1 combines with J gene TRBJ2-1; maybe TRBD2 (6 bases). Deletions cut 2 bases from V and 5 bases from J, with 14 bases between. The CDR3 totals 15 residues. Germline V gene lookup returns CDR1 SGHRS and CDR2 YFSETQ.

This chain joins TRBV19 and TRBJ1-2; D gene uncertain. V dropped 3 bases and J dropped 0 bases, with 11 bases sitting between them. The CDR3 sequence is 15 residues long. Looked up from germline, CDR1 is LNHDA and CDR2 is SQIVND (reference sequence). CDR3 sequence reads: CASSMGYGANYGYTF. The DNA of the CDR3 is TGTGCCAGTAGTATGGGTTACGGCGCTAACTATGGCTACACCTTC. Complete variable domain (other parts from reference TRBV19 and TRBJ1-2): DGGITQSPKYLFRKEGQNVTLSCEQNLNHDAMYWYRQDPGQGLRLIYYSQIVNDFQKGDIAEGYSVSREKKESFPLTVTSAQKNPTAFYLCASSMGYGANYGYTFGSGTRLTVV.